Shown below are 17 T cell receptor beta chains from a single sample sequenced in a study of CD8+ T cells in alopecia areata. Sorting of CD4+ cells into CD25+CD127- cells was carried out for four or five patients. Extraction and reverse transcription of RNA yielded cDNA as the sequencing template. Repertoires were generated with immunoSEQ multiplex PCR, while TCRdb's copy carries only in-frame clones and drops some. The sample records about 37,000 clones, around 57% being singletons. Sequenced material: CD4+ Tregs sorted from blood. The source is a human donor with alopecia areata.

The rearrangement uses TRBV19 and TRBJ1-1; 8 bases are a match to TRBD1. Germline-derived CDR1 and CDR2 are LNHDA and SQIVND (reference sequence). CDR3 length: 14 amino acids. The junction had 5 bases not matched to a gene; V was cut back by 3 bases and J by 5 bases. The CDR3 loop is CASSIARGPTEAFF. In DNA, the CDR3 is TGTGCCAGTAGTATTGCCAGGGGGCCAACTGAAGCTTTCTTT.

V gene TRBV6-1 combines with J gene TRBJ2-7; no firm D call. The CDR3 contains 16 residues. The V gene lost 4 bases and the J gene lost 1 base, with 17 bases spanning the gap. Germline loops: CDR1 MNHNS, CDR2 SASEGT. CDR3 DNA: TGTGCCAGCAGTGGAATGGGGTTCACCATTTCCTACGAGCAGTACTTC. This sequence encodes CASSGMGFTISYEQYF.

This clone occurred a few times. The CDR3, as DNA: TGTGCCAGCAGCTTAAGGGCTTTCCAAGAGACCCAGTACTTC. This translates into CASSLRAFQETQYF. J is TRBJ2-5 and V is TRBV7-8; D call uncertain. The CDR3 runs 14 residues. The V gene's germline CDR1 is SGHVS and CDR2 FQNEAQ. V lost 2 bases to trimming and J lost 1 base, with 8 bases between them.

The chain has TRBV7-2 and TRBJ2-7, with a possible D match to TRBD2 (7 bases). Germline CDR1 is SGHTA and CDR2 is FQGNSA. Deletions cut 7 bases from V and 2 bases from J, with 18 bases between. CDR3 length: 15 amino acids. The CDR3 DNA follows: TGTGCCAGCACCCTAGGGGGGGGCGCAGCCTACGAGCAGTACTTC. Its protein is CASTLGGGAAYEQYF.

The chain combines TRBV7-2 with TRBJ1-1, with no clear D. The V end was cut by 1 base, the J end by 0 bases, with 12 bases between. The germline CDR1 and CDR2 sequences are SGHTA and FQGNSA. The CDR3 spans 16 residues. Here the CDR3 DNA reads TGTGCCAGCAGCTTAGGGGTCGCCTTGATGAACACTGAAGCTTTCTTT. Its protein product is CASSLGVALMNTEAFF.

The chain has TRBV4-3 and TRBJ2-3; 10 bases match TRBD2. V was pared by 0 bases and J by 1 base, with 4 bases of the junction left unmatched. Germline V CDR1 and CDR2: LGHNA, YSLEER. CDR3 length equals 17 residues. For the CDR3, the DNA is TGCGCCAGCAGCCAAGAGACTAGCGGGCGGGGCACAGATACGCAGTATTTT. It specifies CASSQETSGRGTDTQYF.

In its sample, this clone is medium-sized. The V and J genes are TRBV11-2 and TRBJ2-3; 7 bases are shared with TRBD2. CDR1 and CDR2 from the germline V gene are SGHAT and FQNNGV. J gave up 5 bases and V 5 bases, and 7 bases lay outside the gene matches. There are 14 residues in the CDR3. CDR3 region: CASSAFPSGDTQYF. The DNA of the CDR3 is TGTGCCAGCAGCGCCTTCCCTAGCGGAGATACGCAGTATTTT.

The chain carries TRBV2 and TRBJ2-5, with D perhaps matching TRBD1 (6 bases). The CDR3 spans 13 residues. Germline V gene lookup returns CDR1 SNHLY and CDR2 FYNNEI. Trimming took 5 bases from V and 5 from J, leaving 12 bases between them. The CDR3 region is CASSTDRWETQYF. In DNA, the CDR3 is TGTGCCAGCAGTACCGACAGGTGGGAGACCCAGTACTTC.

This clone has a single count. The genes are TRBV11-2 and TRBJ2-3; no firm D call. V lost 4 bases and J lost 3, with 2 bases in between. Germline V gene data show CDR1 as SGHAT and CDR2 as FQNNGV. The CDR3 is made up of 11 amino acids. CDR3 bases: TGTGCCAGCAGCTGGACAGATACGCAGTATTTT. Translation: CASSWTDTQYF.

This clone occurred a few times. The genes are TRBV11-3 and TRBJ2-7; no definite D call. This CDR3 has 14 amino acids. Looked up from germline, CDR1 is SGHNT and CDR2 is YENEEA. Trimming stripped 5 bases from V and 0 bases from J, with 11 bases between. CDR3 nucleotides: TGTGCCAGCAGCGCCTCAGAGAGCTCCTACGAGCAGTACTTC. Amino acids: CASSASESSYEQYF.

The chain has TRBV5-1 and TRBJ2-7; 9 bases line up with TRBD1. J lost 4 bases, V lost 0 bases, and 5 bases had no gene match. CDR1 and CDR2 (germline): SGHRS, YFSETQ. The CDR3 is 15 amino acids. CDR3 residues: CASSLGIDRGYEQYF. The DNA for the CDR3 is TGCGCCAGCAGCTTGGGAATTGACAGGGGGTACGAGCAGTACTTC. Together with reference TRBV5-1 and TRBJ2-7, the CDR3 gives the full variable domain: KAGVTQTPRYLIKTRGQQVTLSCSPISGHRSVSWYQQTPGQGLQFLFEYFSETQRNKGNFPGRFSGRQFSNSRSEMNVSTLELGDSALYLCASSLGIDRGYEQYFGPGTRLTVT.

The chain carries TRBV6-6 and TRBJ1-2; D gene uncertain. V dropped 6 bases and J dropped 5 bases, with 10 bases sitting between them. Germline CDR1 is MNHNY and CDR2 is SVGAGI (reference sequence). The CDR3 extends over 12 amino acids. CDR3 residues: CASRNFGYGYTF. CDR3 sequence (DNA): TGTGCCAGCAGGAACTTTGGGTATGGCTACACCTTC.

The genes are TRBV7-2 and TRBJ1-1; 9 bases map to TRBD1. Looked up from germline, CDR1 is SGHTA and CDR2 is FQGNSA. The CDR3 extends over 14 amino acids. Trimming took 2 bases from V and 4 from J; bases not matched to a gene: 2. CDR3 bases: TGTGCCAGCAGCTTACAGACAGGGGGCACTGAAGCTTTCTTT. It yields the protein CASSLQTGGTEAFF.

V usage is TRBV7-2 and J usage is TRBJ2-5; 7 nucleotides agree with TRBD1. The germline V gene encodes CDR1 SGHTA and CDR2 FQGNSA. CDR3 length: 16 residues. The V and J ends lost 3 bases and 2 bases, in that order; junction bases with no gene match: 9. CDR3 nucleotides: TGTGCCAGCAGCTTCCGCGTGGGACAGAGACAAGAGACCCAGTACTTC. Residues: CASSFRVGQRQETQYF.

This clone was observed a handful of times. The V call is TRBV7-8, the J call TRBJ2-7, with TRBD2 as a possible D gene (5 bases). The V end was cut by 5 bases, the J end by 6 bases, with 17 bases between. Per the germline V gene, CDR1 is SGHVS and CDR2 is FQNEAQ. This CDR3 region has 14 residues. CDR3: CASSRGSVGLEQYF. CDR3 nucleotide sequence: TGTGCCAGCAGCAGAGGGTCTGTTGGTCTCGAGCAGTACTTC.

This chain links TRBV9 with TRBJ2-1; the match to TRBD2 covers 10 bases. Germline-derived CDR1 and CDR2 are SGDLS and YYNGEE. The V segment lost 4 bases and the J segment 4 bases; nucleotides outside the gene matches: 11. The CDR3 consists of 17 residues. The CDR3 DNA reads as TGTGCCAGCAGCCCCAGAATAGCGGGAGGACCTTACAATGAGCAGTTCTTC. This codes for CASSPRIAGGPYNEQFF.

This clone has only a few counts. CDR3 DNA sequence: TGTGCCAGTAGTCCCCGGGACAGGGGATTCCAAGAGACCCAGTACTTC. Protein product: CASSPRDRGFQETQYF. The rearrangement uses TRBV19 and TRBJ2-5, with 10 bases aligning to TRBD1. The length of the CDR3 is 16 residues. V dropped 5 bases and J dropped 1; count of bases not matched to a gene: 7. The germline CDR1 and CDR2 sequences are LNHDA and SQIVND (reference sequence).